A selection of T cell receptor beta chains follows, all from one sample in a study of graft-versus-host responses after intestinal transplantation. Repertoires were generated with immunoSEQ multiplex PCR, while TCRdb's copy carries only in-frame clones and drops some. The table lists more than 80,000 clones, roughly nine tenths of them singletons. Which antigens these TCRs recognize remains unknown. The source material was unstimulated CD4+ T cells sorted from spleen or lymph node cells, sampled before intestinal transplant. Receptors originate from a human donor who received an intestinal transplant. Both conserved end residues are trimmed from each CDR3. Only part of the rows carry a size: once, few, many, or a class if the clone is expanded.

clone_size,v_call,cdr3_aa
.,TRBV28,ASSSAGTGEYEQY
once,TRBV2,ASSSGGKSYEQY
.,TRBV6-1,ASSAPAGAYNEQF
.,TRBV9,ASSVAGDRNQPQH
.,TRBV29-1,SAGDRGQTQY
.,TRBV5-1,ASSLGRRGTPTDTQY
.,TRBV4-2,ASSQDRGLAGDLYEQY
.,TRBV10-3,AIKLTGGPEQY
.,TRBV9,ASSVDQGENSPLH
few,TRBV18,ASSPGQNTEAF
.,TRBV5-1,ASSLGAGASTDTQY
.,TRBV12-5,ASGLGRGRIMNTEAF
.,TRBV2,ASNRNSFYEQY
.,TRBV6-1,ASSDRVGETQY
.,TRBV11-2,ASSLEVAGYEQY
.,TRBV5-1,ASRSAGVNTEAF
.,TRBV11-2,ASSLLVTGGLKDEQY
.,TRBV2,ASSRQGAGETQY
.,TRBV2,ASSADGLRGNIQY
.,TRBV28,ASSVRDRGLTTNEKLF
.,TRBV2,ASSTGIAGGNEQF
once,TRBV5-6,ASSQQGFYGYT
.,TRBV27,ASSLVRQIGMNTEAF
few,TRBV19,AATPGTGNTIY
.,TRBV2,ASTGTGLKETQY